This T cell receptor (beta chain) was recovered during a study of shared clonotypes between healthy human individuals (dated by TCRdb to 2019 to 2021). Background for the entire study: The cohort included three men and a couple of women between 18 and 49 years of age. For each donor, three plates each were used for CD4 naive and CD4 memory, two plates were used for CD8 naive, and one plate was used for CD8 memory. To estimate repertoire size and how much clonotypes are shared between individuals, the study performed deep sequencing of blood TCR repertoires from a few healthy adults. To increase sequencing depth and limit assay-specific biases, different laboratories used diverse techniques to prepare libraries and sequence TCR repertoires. Per donor, leukapheresis produced somewhere between about 0.94 and 9.5 billion PBMCs. Points the paper makes about the study in general: Pairwise subsampling indicated that sequencing depth was expected to affect the degree of clonotype sharing among donors. Only blood was sampled, and tissue TCR repertoires likely differ from those in blood. Rarefaction of sorted-subset datasets indicated incomplete sequencing despite the large sequencing depth. Naive subsets generally had larger estimated clonotype richness than memory subsets did. Compared with non-shared clonotypes, the clonotypes found in all four sorted-subset donors had higher generation probabilities. Because the study included only a small number of donors, the genetic and exposure-history diversity represented was limited. Sharing across a few donors was observed for about 5% of naive CD4, over 3% of naive CD8, around 2.5% of memory CD4, and approximately 0.41% of memory CD8 clonotypes.

The donors were healthy, HIV-negative adults who had no recently reported acute infections or vaccinations. Every donor was a Caucasian adult living in Nashville, Tennessee, USA. CD4+ T cells were enriched through magnetic negative selection, after which naive cells were positively selected on CD45RA and the remaining negative fraction served as the memory subset. After blood collection by leukapheresis, PBMCs were isolated using Ficoll-Histopaque density gradient centrifugation and then cryopreserved in the vapor phase of liquid nitrogen. Analytical flow cytometry was used to check the purity and quantity of each magnetically sorted T cell population. Genomic DNA was isolated from each sorted fraction and quantified by UV absorbance on a Nanodrop 2000c. Using the deep immunoSEQ assay, TCR CDR3 regions were amplified from genomic DNA by multiplex PCR. Extracted genomic DNA from each cell subset was spread evenly across all wells of several immunoSEQ 96-well plates, with each plate serving as a replicate. For sorted subsets, approximately 200 ng of genomic DNA, equivalent to some 30,000 T cell genomes, went into each replicate PCR. Purified libraries were measured with a Qubit 3.0 fluorometer, size-checked on a Bioanalyzer 2100, and measured again with the KAPA Library Quantification kit. Every immunoSEQ 96-well plate was sequenced on a dedicated single-read 150-cycle Illumina NextSeq 550 flow cell. As for the original processing: Because the immunoSEQ output included only junctional sequences and no quality scores, the filtering could not be the same as the filtering used for full-length reads. Sequences were annotated with PyIR, a Python wrapper for IgBLAST v1.9, and V/J genes and CDR3 were assigned using IMGT germline references. Any read was removed if the V/J assignment was weak (E-value above 1e-6), the CDR3 was missing, or the read contained stop codons, out-of-frame junctions, or ambiguous translated residues. A V3J clonotype was defined by an identical inferred V gene, J gene, and CDR3 amino acid sequence. Percentage overlap between repertoires was computed as shared unique clonotypes divided by the size of the smaller repertoire. RTK rarefaction, the Chao1 estimator, and Recon v2.1 estimates of unobserved clonotypes were used to assess repertoire richness. OLGA was used to compute generation probabilities for all TCRbeta clonotypes that the gDNA method yielded from a handful of donors. Imported from immuneACCESS, the table was reduced by TCRdb to in-frame sequences with V and J called. These copies leave out some clones; in studies compared against another copy, an unresolved V gene accounts for under half, and the cause of the remainder is not known. V and J calls and clone size follow that table, whereas D and trimming were derived from the DNA. This sample is represented by fewer than 850,000 clones; approximately 79% of them were singletons. The ten largest clones add up to 1.8% of the sample.

In the case of this clone: Its target antigen remains unknown. One base away there is no much larger clone; base qualities are not given.

The germline V gene gives CDR1 as SQVTM and CDR2 as ANQGSEA. Reading from cysteine to phenylalanine, the CDR3 counts 14 amino acids. The DNA shown is the 42-base CDR3, in frame from base 1. V was cut back by 4 bases and J by 8 bases, leaving a gap of 20 bases between them. This clonotype originated in a woman in her twenties or thirties in good health. The sample comprised memory CD4+ T cells sorted from blood. Reading the label with the study, this specimen's cell subset or site is: CD45RA-negative fraction. The chain is assembled from TRBV29-1 and TRBJ1-2; TRBD1 is a possible D gene, resting on 6 matching bases. The DNA reads as follows: TGCAGCGTTGCGGGGGCGGGCCAGGTGAGCGGCTACACCTTC. It is translated as CSVAGAGQVSGYTF.